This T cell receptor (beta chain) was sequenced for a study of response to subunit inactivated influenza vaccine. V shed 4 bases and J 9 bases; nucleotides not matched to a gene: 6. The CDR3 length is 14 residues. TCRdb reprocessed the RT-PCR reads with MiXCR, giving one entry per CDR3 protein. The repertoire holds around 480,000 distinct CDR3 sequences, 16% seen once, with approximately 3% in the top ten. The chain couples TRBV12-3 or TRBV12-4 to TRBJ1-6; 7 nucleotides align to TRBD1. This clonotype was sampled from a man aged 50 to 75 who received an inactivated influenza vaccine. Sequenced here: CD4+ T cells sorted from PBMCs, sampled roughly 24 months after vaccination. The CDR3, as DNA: TGTGCCAGCAGTTCCGGGACAGTAGGTTCACCCCTCCACTTT. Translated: CASSSGTVGSPLHF.